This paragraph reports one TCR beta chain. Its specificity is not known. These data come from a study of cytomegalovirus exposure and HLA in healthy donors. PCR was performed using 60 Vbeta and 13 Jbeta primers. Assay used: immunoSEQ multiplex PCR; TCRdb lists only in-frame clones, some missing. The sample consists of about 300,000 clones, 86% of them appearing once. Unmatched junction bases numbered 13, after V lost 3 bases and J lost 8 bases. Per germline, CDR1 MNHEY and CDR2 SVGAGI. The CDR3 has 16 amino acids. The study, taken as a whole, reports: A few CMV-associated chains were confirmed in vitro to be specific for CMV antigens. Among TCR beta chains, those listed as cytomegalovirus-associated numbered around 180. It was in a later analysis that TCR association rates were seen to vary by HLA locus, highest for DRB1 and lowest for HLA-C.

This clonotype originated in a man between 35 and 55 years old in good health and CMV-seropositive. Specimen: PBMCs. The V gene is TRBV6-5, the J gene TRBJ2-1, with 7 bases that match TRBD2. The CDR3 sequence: CASSYLPGLPLDEQFF. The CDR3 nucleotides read TGTGCCAGCAGTTATCTCCCGGGACTACCACTTGATGAGCAGTTCTTC.